Sequencing of this TCR beta chain was carried out in a study of somatic mutations in cytotoxic T cells in rheumatoid arthritis. Study as a whole: At nearly 100% purity, some V beta antibody-stained T-cell populations were flow-sorted, and these included V beta1+ cells that were sequenced for TCRB.

With regard to this clone: The antigen remains undetermined.

Overall study findings and caveats: Per patient, the largest CD8+ clone was found to exceed 20% of CD8+ cells in 8 of 65 cases.

Controls that were healthy consisted of blood donors whose median age was around 55 years (range roughly 21-75), with about 54% female. Positive magnetic bead selection separated CD4+ and CD8+ cells, and flow cytometry confirmed purity. Deletions cut 5 bases from V and 5 bases from J, with 14 bases between. Germline V lookup: CDR1 SGDLS, CDR2 YYNGEE. This CDR3 region has 13 residues. The data were produced by immunoSEQ multiplex PCR, yet TCRdb's version contains in-frame clones alone and is incomplete. The sample comprises about 11,000 clones, less than 80% of which are singletons, and 7.5% to 10% rests with the top ten.

Material for sequencing was CD8+ T cells sorted from blood. This chain links TRBV9 with TRBJ2-7; a possible D gene is TRBD2 (6 bases). This TCR was sampled from a man between 65 and 85 years old in good health. The CDR3 DNA follows: TGTGCCAGCAGTCCGGGACTTGTGAACGAGCAGTACTTC. It specifies CASSPGLVNEQYF. Looking up the rest from reference TRBV9 and TRBJ2-7 gives the full variable domain: DSGVTQTPKHLITATGQRVTLRCSPRSGDLSVYWYQQSLDQGLQFLIQYYNGEERAKGNILERFSAQQFPDLHSELNLSSLELGDSALYFCASSPGLVNEQYFGPGTRLTVT.